This T cell receptor beta chain was profiled in a study of early T cells in non-severe SARS-CoV-2 infection. Study at large: Unsorted whole-blood RNA was sequenced in bulk, leaving chains unpaired. Study-level findings and limits: VDJdb matching favored anti-spike CD8 responses, missing private and CD4 specificities.

This clonotype was seen more than once but under ten times. What it binds is not known. Individual cDNA molecules each received unique molecular identifiers attached to them. MiXCR, run by TCRdb on the 5' RACE reads, gives a single entry per CDR3 protein. Of nearly 95,000 distinct CDR3 sequences listed, about 15% are singletons. The V gene lost 2 bases and the J gene lost 6 bases, with 10 bases spanning the gap. This CDR3 comprises 13 residues. The J gene is TRBJ2-5, the V gene TRBV12-3 or TRBV12-4; D uncertain. This receptor was identified in an adult who was a healthcare worker with PCR-confirmed SARS-CoV-2 infection or an uninfected control (not recorded which). This specimen consisted of whole blood, obtained at baseline. The chain's CDR3 is CASSLSATKTQYF. The CDR3 DNA reads as TGTGCCAGCAGTTTAAGCGCGACGAAGACCCAGTACTTC.